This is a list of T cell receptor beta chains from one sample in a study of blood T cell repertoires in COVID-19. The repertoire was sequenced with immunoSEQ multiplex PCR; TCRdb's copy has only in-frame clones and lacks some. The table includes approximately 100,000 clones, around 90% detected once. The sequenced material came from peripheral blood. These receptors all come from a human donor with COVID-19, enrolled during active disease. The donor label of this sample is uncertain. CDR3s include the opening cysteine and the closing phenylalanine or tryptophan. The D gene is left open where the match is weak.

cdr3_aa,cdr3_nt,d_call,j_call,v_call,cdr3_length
CASSQEGGRGDYGYTF,TGTGCCAGCAGCCAAGAGGGAGGCAGAGGCGACTATGGCTACACCTTC,NA,TRBJ1-2,TRBV3-1/TRBV3-2,16
CASSLGQGDNEQFF,TGCGCCAGCAGCTTGGGACAGGGGGACAATGAGCAGTTCTTC,TRBD1,TRBJ2-1,TRBV5-1,14
CATSKDRMNTEAFF,TGTGCCACCAGCAAGGACAGGATGAACACTGAAGCTTTCTTT,TRBD1,TRBJ1-1,TRBV24-1,14
CASIGTLLSYEQYF,TGTGCCAGCATCGGGACTCTTCTCTCCTACGAGCAGTACTTC,NA,TRBJ2-7,TRBV2,14
CASSPSGRAQEQYF,TGTGCCAGCAGCCCCAGCGGGAGGGCCCAAGAGCAGTACTTC,TRBD2,TRBJ2-7,TRBV11-3,14
CASSIAGVETQYF,TGTGCCAGTAGTATTGCAGGGGTGGAGACCCAGTACTTC,NA,TRBJ2-5,TRBV19,13
CASSLGLAGLETQYF,TGCGCCAGCAGCTTGGGACTAGCGGGATTGGAGACCCAGTACTTC,TRBD2,TRBJ2-5,TRBV5-1,15
CAIHLGLNYGYTF,TGTGCCATCCACCTCGGGTTGAACTATGGCTACACCTTC,NA,TRBJ1-2,TRBV10-3,13
CASSSKVDSEAFF,TGTGCCAGCTCTTCCAAGGTGGACAGTGAAGCTTTCTTT,NA,TRBJ1-1,TRBV18,13
CASSLGPPGTVQFF,TGTGCCAGCAGCTTAGGTCCGCCGGGGACAGTACAGTTCTTC,TRBD1,TRBJ2-1,TRBV11-2,14
CASSSQAMKAFF,TGTGCCAGCAGTTCGCAGGCGATGAAAGCTTTCTTT,NA,TRBJ1-1,TRBV28,12
CASSPPAGGRAYNEQFF,TGTGCCAGCAGTCCCCCGGCGGGAGGAAGAGCCTACAATGAGCAGTTCTTC,TRBD2,TRBJ2-1,TRBV6-6,17
CASKPGDSYEQYF,TGTGCCAGCAAGCCCGGGGATTCCTACGAGCAGTACTTC,NA,TRBJ2-7,TRBV11-2,13
CATAGSAGGYGYTF,TGTGCCACCGCCGGGAGTGCGGGGGGCTATGGCTACACCTTC,NA,TRBJ1-2,TRBV24-1,14
CASKTFDTDTQYF,TGTGCCAGCAAAACTTTCGACACAGATACGCAGTATTTT,NA,TRBJ2-3,TRBV14,13
CASRMTGGNTEAFF,TGTGCCAGCAGGATGACAGGGGGTAACACTGAAGCTTTCTTT,TRBD1,TRBJ1-1,TRBV2,14